Following are 27 T cell receptor beta chains from one sample sequenced in a study of blood T cell repertoires in COVID-19. The table came from immunoSEQ multiplex PCR; TCRdb's copy has only in-frame clones and leaves some out. The profile covers about 330,000 clones, with approximately 88% appearing a single time and more than 7.5% taken by the ten largest. The sample comprised peripheral blood. The receptors stem from a man younger than 45 with COVID-19, enrolled during active disease.

The V and J genes are TRBV9 and TRBJ2-5, with TRBD2 matching over 11 bases. The germline gives CDR1 SGDLS, CDR2 YYNGEE. V shed 3 bases, J shed 5 bases, and the junction held 9 bases outside the gene matches. The CDR3 consists of 16 residues. Written as DNA, the CDR3 is TGTGCCAGCAGCGGCCAACTAGCGGGGGTGGATGAGACCCAGTACTTC. This translates into CASSGQLAGVDETQYF.

The rearrangement joins TRBV6-5 to TRBJ2-1, with TRBD2 matching 8 bases. CDR1 is MNHEY and CDR2 is SVGAGI in the germline V gene. J gave up 3 bases and V 1 base, and 5 bases lay outside the gene matches. The CDR3 runs to 16 residues. The CDR3 DNA reads TGTGCCAGCAGTTACTTGGGGCGGGAGGTCTACAATGAGCAGTTCTTC. It specifies CASSYLGREVYNEQFF.

The chain is built from TRBV10-3 and TRBJ1-2; tentatively, D is TRBD1 (5 bases). V lost 4 bases to trimming and J lost 4 bases, with 16 bases between them. This CDR3 region has 15 residues. In germline, CDR1 is ENHRY, CDR2 SYGVKD. The CDR3 region is CAISGGDPPGYGYTF. The CDR3 DNA sequence: TGTGCCATCAGTGGGGGGGACCCACCGGGCTATGGCTACACCTTC.

This rearrangement joins TRBV7-8 to TRBJ2-1; no clear D gene. This CDR3 contains 12 residues. The germline CDR1 and CDR2 sequences are SGHVS and FQNEAQ. V was pared by 5 bases and J by 8 bases, with 10 bases between. This CDR3 reads CASSADQDEQFF. Here the CDR3 DNA reads TGTGCCAGCAGCGCCGACCAGGATGAGCAGTTCTTC. The full variable domain, rest sourced from reference TRBV7-8 and TRBJ2-1, is GAGVSQSPRYKVAKRGQDVALRCDPISGHVSLFWYQQALGQGPEFLTYFQNEAQLDKSGLPSDRFFAERPEGSVSTLKIQRTQQEDSAVYLCASSADQDEQFFGPGTRLTVL.

V gene TRBV11-1 combines with J gene TRBJ2-3; 8 positions agree with TRBD1. The CDR3 runs to 16 residues. In germline, CDR1 is SGHAT, CDR2 FQDESV (reference sequence). The ends lost 3 bases at V and 4 bases at J; junction bases unmatched: 9. The chain's CDR3 is CASSFGQGGSADTQYF. DNA for the CDR3: TGTGCCAGCAGCTTCGGACAGGGTGGGTCTGCAGATACGCAGTATTTT. Drawing the rest from reference TRBV11-1 and TRBJ2-3, the complete variable domain is EAEVAQSPRYKITEKSQAVAFWCDPISGHATLYWYRQILGQGPELLVQFQDESVVDDSQLPKDRFSAERLKGVDSTLKIQPAELGDSAMYLCASSFGQGGSADTQYFGPGTRLTVL.

The rearrangement uses TRBV6-5 and TRBJ1-1; 9 positions match TRBD1. Trimming cost V 10 bases and J 5 bases; bases outside gene matches: 11. This CDR3 has 14 amino acids. From germline, CDR1 is MNHEY and CDR2 SVGAGI. The CDR3 region has the DNA TGTGCCACTCCCCGGGACAGGGTATGGACTGAAGCTTTCTTT. As protein: CATPRDRVWTEAFF.

The gene calls are TRBV27 and TRBJ2-1; 9 bases agree with TRBD1. Germline CDR1 reads MNHEY; CDR2 reads SMNVEV (reference sequence). The CDR3 consists of 13 residues. Trimming cost V 6 bases and J 7 bases; bases outside gene matches: 4. CDR3 sequence (DNA): TGTGCCAGCAGGCCGGGACAGGGTAATGAGCAGTTCTTC. Encoded protein: CASRPGQGNEQFF.

V and J are TRBV11-1 and TRBJ2-5; 9 nucleotides match TRBD1. The length of the CDR3 is 14 residues. Trimming at V came to 5 bases and at J to 5 bases, leaving 6 bases not matched to a gene. CDR1 is SGHAT and CDR2 is FQDESV in the germline V gene (reference sequence). DNA of the CDR3: TGTGCCAGCAGCCCGGGGGACAGGGCGGAGACCCAGTACTTC. The encoded protein is CASSPGDRAETQYF.

The CDR3 loop is CASNGQGAMNEKLFF. CDR3 bases: TGTGCCAGCAATGGACAGGGGGCCATGAATGAAAAACTGTTTTTT. The chain joins TRBV2 to TRBJ1-4; 11 bases are a match to TRBD1. The germline V gene encodes CDR1 SNHLY and CDR2 FYNNEI. V dropped 7 bases and J dropped 5; count of bases not matched to a gene: 6. The CDR3 loop spans 15 amino acids.

The genes are TRBV19 and TRBJ1-1; D possibly corresponds to TRBD1 (5 bases). V was shortened by 9 bases and J by 1 base, with 12 bases between the two germline ends. In germline, CDR1 is LNHDA, CDR2 SQIVND (reference sequence). The CDR3 has 13 residues. The CDR3 spells CASLRDRNTEAFF. CDR3 DNA sequence: TGTGCCAGCCTACGAGACAGGAACACTGAAGCTTTCTTT.

The rearrangement joins TRBV9 to TRBJ1-4, with D possibly TRBD1 on 6 matching bases. Trimming shortened V by 1 base and J by 0 bases, and 13 bases separated the two germline ends. CDR3 size: 17 residues. The germline gives CDR1 SGDLS, CDR2 YYNGEE. CDR3 bases: TGTGCCAGCAGCGTATCCGACAGGATTGCAACTAATGAAAAACTGTTTTTT. As protein: CASSVSDRIATNEKLFF.

The chain recombines TRBV28 with TRBJ2-3; TRBD2 matches 9 bases. CDR1 is MDHEN and CDR2 is SYDVKM in the germline V gene. The CDR3 is 14 residues long. Trimming at V came to 10 bases and at J to 7 bases, leaving 12 bases not matched to a gene. CDR3: CATNIAGARNTQYF. Written as DNA, the CDR3 is TGTGCCACCAATATAGCGGGAGCAAGGAATACGCAGTATTTT. The full variable domain, its missing parts supplied by reference TRBV28 and TRBJ2-3, is DVKVTQSSRYLVKRTGEKVFLECVQDMDHENMFWYRQDPGLGLRLIYFSYDVKMKEKGDIPEGYSVSREKKERFSLILESASTNQTSMYLCATNIAGARNTQYFGPGTRLTVL.

The rearrangement uses TRBV11-2 and TRBJ2-7; 7 nucleotides agree with TRBD1. Per germline, CDR1 SGHAT and CDR2 FQNNGV. This CDR3 is 15 amino acids long. Trimming removed 3 bases from V and 4 bases from J; junction bases left unmatched: 9. The CDR3 sequence is CASSFAPGQRYEQYF. In DNA form, the CDR3 reads TGTGCCAGCAGCTTCGCACCGGGACAGAGATACGAGCAGTACTTC.

CDR3 DNA sequence: TGTGCCAGCGCCCCGAGGCAAGAGACAGCTTTCTTT. This codes for CASAPRQETAFF. The chain employs TRBV6-6 and TRBJ1-1; no clear D. This CDR3 spans 12 amino acids. Germline CDR1 and CDR2: MNHNY and SVGAGI (reference sequence). V lost 8 bases and J 10 bases, leaving 17 bases between the germline ends.

The V call is TRBV27, the J call TRBJ1-4; D may be TRBD1 (5 bases). The ends were cut back, 6 bases at V and 3 bases at J, with 14 bases in the middle. Per germline, CDR1 MNHEY and CDR2 SMNVEV (reference sequence). The CDR3 sequence is 15 residues long. The CDR3 protein is CASRSGALPNEKLFF. CDR3 DNA: TGTGCCAGCAGGTCTGGGGCATTACCTAATGAAAAACTGTTTTTT.

V usage is TRBV19 and J usage is TRBJ2-3; D may be TRBD2 (5 bases). Germline loops: CDR1 LNHDA, CDR2 SQIVND (reference sequence). Trimming shortened V by 6 bases and J by 5 bases, and 18 bases separated the two germline ends. The CDR3 covers 15 residues. The CDR3 bases are TGTGCCAGTAGAAGAAGCGGTTTTGATCGAGATACGCAGTATTTT. The encoded protein is CASRRSGFDRDTQYF.

CDR3 nucleotide sequence: TGTGCCAGCAGTGAACGGCTAGCGGGGGACAATGAGCAGTTCTTC. Encoded protein: CASSERLAGDNEQFF. The chain uses TRBV6-1 and TRBJ2-1; 10 bases match TRBD2. Germline CDR1 MNHNS, CDR2 SASEGT. V gave up 2 bases and J gave up 5 bases; unmatched junction bases: 3. This CDR3 region has 15 residues.

The CDR3 bases are TGTGCCAGCTCACTTACAGGGTCAACTAATGAAAAACTGTTTTTT. This encodes CASSLTGSTNEKLFF. The chain couples TRBV18 to TRBJ1-4; D is possibly TRBD1 (6 bases). The CDR3 is made up of 15 amino acids. V dropped 4 bases and J dropped 0 bases, with 9 bases sitting between them. Germline values: CDR1 KGHSH, CDR2 LQKENI. The full variable domain, with the rest looked up from reference TRBV18 and TRBJ1-4, is NAGVMQNPRHLVRRRGQEARLRCSPMKGHSHVYWYRQLPEEGLKFMVYLQKENIIDESGMPKERFSAEFPKEGPSILRIQQVVRGDSAAYFCASSLTGSTNEKLFFGSGTQLSVL.

J is TRBJ1-1 and V is TRBV14; D ambiguous. The germline V gene has CDR1 SGHDN and CDR2 FVKESK. Trimming stripped 3 bases from V and 1 base from J, with 12 bases between. The CDR3 covers 15 residues. The CDR3 region has the DNA TGTGCCAGCAGCCATGAAGCGGGTTCGAACACTGAAGCTTTCTTT. As protein: CASSHEAGSNTEAFF.

The chain links TRBV7-2 to TRBJ2-7; TRBD1 agrees at 7 bases. The CDR3 sequence is 14 residues long. V lost 0 bases to trimming and J lost 5 bases; unmatched junction nucleotides: 4. Germline values: CDR1 SGHTA, CDR2 FQGNSA. CDR3 sequence: CASSLARGLNEQYF. The CDR3 nucleotides are TGTGCCAGCAGCTTAGCGAGGGGGCTGAACGAGCAGTACTTC.

The V gene is TRBV14, the J gene TRBJ2-5; D not certain. The CDR3 consists of 13 residues. The V gene lost 3 bases and the J gene lost 3 bases, with 8 bases spanning the gap. Looked up from germline, CDR1 is SGHDN and CDR2 is FVKESK. The CDR3 nucleotides are TGTGCCAGCAGCCACAACACAAAAGAGACCCAGTACTTC. Protein: CASSHNTKETQYF.

The V and J genes are TRBV3-1 (or the pseudogene TRBV3-2) and TRBJ1-2, with unresolved D. There are 15 residues in the CDR3. The germline gives CDR1 LGHDT, CDR2 YNNKEL (reference sequence). Trimming shortened V by 6 bases and J by 3 bases, and 17 bases separated the two germline ends. The CDR3 protein is CASRQTQQSHYGYTF. CDR3 coding DNA: TGTGCCAGCAGGCAAACGCAACAGTCCCACTATGGCTACACCTTC.

Note on this clone: Other DNA sequences from this sample encode an identical CDR3 as well. The CDR3 DNA is TGTGCCAGCAGCTTAATTACTAACTATGGCTACACCTTC. It translates to CASSLITNYGYTF. The chain links TRBV7-2 to TRBJ1-2; D remains ambiguous. The CDR3 has 13 amino acids. The germline gives CDR1 SGHTA, CDR2 FQGNSA. Trimming removed 2 bases from V and 0 bases from J, with 4 bases in between.

A word on this clone: Other DNA sequences in the same sample also yield this CDR3. This sequence joins TRBV27 and TRBJ2-5, with D perhaps TRBD1 (6 bases). The CDR3 runs 16 residues. Germline V lookup: CDR1 MNHEY, CDR2 SMNVEV (reference sequence). V shed 3 bases and J shed 5 bases, with 19 bases lying between them. In DNA form, the CDR3 reads TGTGCCAGCAGTTTCTTTTCCGGCAGGGGTCAGGAGACCCAGTACTTC. It translates to CASSFFSGRGQETQYF.

The rearrangement joins TRBV18 to TRBJ1-4; D not certain. The length of the CDR3 is 15 residues. V lost 6 bases, J lost 8 bases, and 19 bases lay in between. CDR1 KGHSH and CDR2 LQKENI come from the germline V gene. The CDR3 is CASSGGSGLREKLFF. The CDR3 DNA reads TGTGCCAGCTCCGGCGGGTCGGGGTTACGCGAAAAACTGTTTTTT.

This clone is a singleton in its sample. The J gene is TRBJ2-1, the V gene TRBV5-5; the D gene is possibly TRBD2 (6 bases). The CDR3 totals 15 residues. Germline V gene sequence: CDR1 SGHKS, CDR2 YYEKEE (reference sequence). Trimming removed 2 bases from V and 4 bases from J, with 13 bases in between. CDR3: CASSLGGAGYNEQFF. In nucleotides, the CDR3 is TGTGCCAGCAGCTTAGGCGGGGCGGGGTACAATGAGCAGTTCTTC. Based on the CDR3 plus reference TRBV5-5 and TRBJ2-1, the full variable domain is DAGVTQSPTHLIKTRGQQVTLRCSPISGHKSVSWYQQVLGQGPQFIFQYYEKEERGRGNFPDRFSARQFPNYSSELNVNALLLGDSALYLCASSLGGAGYNEQFFGPGTRLTVL.

CDR3 sequence (DNA): TGCGCCAGCAGCTGGCAGGGACTAGCGGGGGGTTTGGCTACAGATACGCAGTATTTT. Translation: CASSWQGLAGGLATDTQYF. V usage is TRBV5-1 and J usage is TRBJ2-3; 15 positions agree with TRBD2. CDR3 size: 19 residues. V shed 3 bases, J shed 3 bases, and the junction held 11 bases outside the gene matches. Germline V gene sequence: CDR1 SGHRS, CDR2 YFSETQ.